The sequence of this T cell receptor (beta chain) was determined in a study of T cells after posttransplantation cyclophosphamide. Study findings and constraints: Donor-recipient repertoire similarity was low at 1-2 months, rising over year one. Recipient CMV seropositivity and CMV reactivation strongly tracked TRB clonality. Skin or GI-infiltrating T cells shared few TRB sequences with blood.

The sample holds one count of this clone. Its antigen is currently unknown. Sequencing was performed with immunoSEQ multiplex PCR; in TCRdb, only in-frame clones are kept and a portion is missing. The sample lists 50,000 to 65,000 clones; approximately 86% were seen once. V lost 5 bases and J 1 base, leaving 15 bases between the germline ends. CDR3 length: 16 residues. The V gene's germline CDR1 is SNHLY and CDR2 FYNNEI. This rearrangement joins TRBV2 to TRBJ2-4; D remains ambiguous. Input material: PBMCs. This clonotype was obtained from a man between 25 and 39 years old with a blood cancer, CMV-positive, and with a related stem cell donor. The CDR3 region is CASSYKVGRAKNIQYF. As DNA, the CDR3 is TGTGCCAGCAGTTATAAGGTTGGCAGGGCCAAAAACATTCAGTACTTC.